Listed below are T cell receptor beta chains from one sample, sequenced in a study of blood T cell repertoires in COVID-19. Repertoires were generated with immunoSEQ multiplex PCR, while TCRdb's copy carries only in-frame clones and drops some. The profile shows 200,000 or so clones, roughly 84% of them singletons. The sample was peripheral blood. Every receptor here comes from a man aged 50 to 59 with COVID-19, enrolled during active disease. CDR3s include the opening cysteine and the closing phenylalanine or tryptophan. Each record gives: CDR3 protein, CDR3 DNA, CDR3 length, V gene, clone size, J gene, D gene. D genes are given only for firm matches. Clone size is given for some rows only: seen once, a few or many times, or a class if the clone is expanded.

CDR3: CASSERQGQETQYF
DNA: TGTGCCAGCAGTGAACGACAGGGCCAAGAGACCCAGTACTTC
length: 14
V: TRBV2
size: NA
J: TRBJ2-5
D: TRBD1

CDR3: CASSQNPQGATDTQYF
DNA: TGTGCCAGCAGCCAAAACCCACAGGGGGCAACAGATACGCAGTATTTT
length: 16
V: TRBV3-1/TRBV3-2
size: NA
J: TRBJ2-3
D: TRBD1

CDR3: CAWSTGTSGIALQETQYF
DNA: TGTGCCTGGAGTACCGGGACTAGCGGGATAGCGCTCCAAGAGACCCAGTACTTC
length: 18
V: TRBV30
size: NA
J: TRBJ2-5
D: TRBD2

CDR3: CASSQDRGGTEAFF
DNA: TGTGCCAGCAGCCAAGATCGGGGGGGCACTGAAGCTTTCTTT
length: 14
V: TRBV3-1/TRBV3-2
size: NA
J: TRBJ1-1
D: NA

CDR3: CASSIGRETLTDTQYF
DNA: TGTGCCAGTAGTATAGGGCGGGAGACCCTCACAGATACGCAGTATTTT
length: 16
V: TRBV19
size: NA
J: TRBJ2-3
D: TRBD2

CDR3: CASSTTGGRADTQYF
DNA: TGTGCCAGTAGCACGACAGGGGGGAGAGCAGATACGCAGTATTTT
length: 15
V: TRBV19
size: NA
J: TRBJ2-3
D: TRBD1

CDR3: CASSFGAGELFF
DNA: TGCGCCAGCAGCTTCGGGGCCGGGGAGCTGTTTTTT
length: 12
V: TRBV5-1
size: once
J: TRBJ2-2
D: NA

CDR3: CASSLGRWEEEAFF
DNA: TGTGCCAGCAGCTTAGGCCGTTGGGAGGAGGAAGCTTTCTTT
length: 14
V: TRBV7-9
size: NA
J: TRBJ1-1
D: NA

CDR3: CASSIQDRETQYF
DNA: TGTGCCAGTAGTATTCAAGACAGGGAGACCCAGTACTTC
length: 13
V: TRBV19
size: NA
J: TRBJ2-5
D: NA

CDR3: CASSFKTLDEQFF
DNA: TGTGCCAGCAGCTTCAAGACCCTAGATGAGCAGTTCTTC
length: 13
V: TRBV11-2
size: NA
J: TRBJ2-1
D: NA